This TCR beta chain derives from a study of cytomegalovirus exposure and HLA in healthy donors. With regard to this clone: Its antigen is still unknown.

Study results and caveats: Serostatus for CMV was the only available immune exposure information.

Both 60 Vbeta primers and 13 Jbeta primers went into the PCR. Assay used: immunoSEQ multiplex PCR; TCRdb lists only in-frame clones, some missing. The sample holds under 200,000 clones, over 75% seen once. This sequence originates from a man aged 40-49 years in good health and CMV-seronegative. Sample: PBMCs.

The CDR3: CATSPGLMVYNEQFF. The CDR3 coding sequence is TGTGCCACCAGTCCAGGGTTAATGGTCTACAATGAGCAGTTCTTC. The chain is built from TRBV15 and TRBJ2-1; D is possibly TRBD1 (5 bases). The CDR3 is made up of 15 amino acids. Trimming left V 6 bases short and J 3 bases short, with 15 bases between. CDR1 and CDR2 from the germline V gene are LNHNV and YYDKDF (reference sequence).